This T cell receptor beta chain was observed in a study of cytomegalovirus exposure and HLA in healthy donors. The PCR was carried out with 60 Vbeta primers and 13 Jbeta primers. Assay: immunoSEQ multiplex PCR; the TCRdb copy retains only in-frame clones and omits some. Of roughly 120,000 clones listed, around 76% are singletons. Notes on this clone: As yet, its antigen is unknown.

Study conclusions and caveats: TCR sequences were mostly rare, though some public TCRs occurred in many donors. Sequencing likely generated an artifact that appeared as a cluster of highly shared sequence variants. Relative to equally common others, HLA-associated TCR beta chains showed greater clonal expansion in a later analysis.

CDR1 and CDR2 (germline): SGHNT, YYREEE (reference sequence). The CDR3 sequence is 17 residues long. The junction had 6 bases not matched to a gene; V was cut back by 1 base and J by 5 bases. V gene TRBV5-4 combines with J gene TRBJ2-1; 13 bases are a match to TRBD2. This clonotype originated in a man aged 50 to 59 in good health and CMV-seropositive. Sequencing was done on a sample of PBMCs. The CDR3 region is CASSLHKLAGGNNEQFF. The DNA of the CDR3 is TGTGCCAGCAGCTTGCACAAACTAGCGGGAGGGAACAATGAGCAGTTCTTC.